One and the same sample provided the 22 T cell receptor beta chains below, sequenced in a study of vaccination effects on CD4 cells after COVID-19. No antigen has been assigned to these receptors. Here immunoSEQ multiplex PCR was the method, and the copy in TCRdb shows in-frame clones only, minus some. The table shows approximately 24,000 clones, with 65% to 80% occurring only once. Viral peptide pools were used in the ViraFEST assay to expand antigen-specific CD4+ T cells, and sequencing came afterward. Culture proceeded for nine to eleven days, and CD4+ T cells were then isolated. Nobody among the vaccine recipients had prior SARS-CoV-2 infection (nucleocapsid antibodies were negative). The source was CD4+ T cells from PBMCs cultured with HCoV-NL63 spike peptides, collected before COVID-19 vaccination. Source of these receptors: a human donor who received a COVID-19 vaccine.

The V gene is TRBV11-2, the J gene TRBJ2-7; 9 bases are a match to TRBD2. In germline, CDR1 is SGHAT, CDR2 FQNNGV. V was pared by 0 bases and J by 6 bases, with 18 bases of the junction left unmatched. This CDR3 spans 19 amino acids. This CDR3 reads CASSLDFYIRQGLAPEQYF. The CDR3 DNA reads as TGTGCCAGCAGCTTAGATTTTTATATTAGACAGGGACTAGCTCCCGAGCAGTACTTC. Variable domain in full (rest from reference TRBV11-2 and TRBJ2-7): EAGVAQSPRYKIIEKRQSVAFWCNPISGHATLYWYQQILGQGPKLLIQFQNNGVVDDSQLPKDRFSAERLKGVDSTLKIQPAKLEDSAVYLCASSLDFYIRQGLAPEQYFGPGTRLTVT.

CDR3 DNA: TGTGCCAGCAGCTTAGGGCAGGGCGGCCATGAAAAACTGTTTTTT. It translates to CASSLGQGGHEKLFF. The chain carries TRBV7-9 and TRBJ1-4; D perhaps matches TRBD1 (5 bases). Per germline, CDR1 SEHNR and CDR2 FQNEAQ (reference sequence). The CDR3 is 15 residues long. V lost 1 base and J lost 6, with 12 bases in between.

This clone was picked up a small number of times. The chain employs TRBV6-2 or TRBV6-3 and TRBJ2-4; D is perhaps TRBD2 (6 bases). This CDR3 contains 17 residues. V was pared by 4 bases and J by 1 base, with 17 bases between. Germline V gene data show CDR1 as MNHEY and CDR2 as SVGEGT. The CDR3 here is CASSSNPSGRAKNIQYF. The CDR3 DNA is TGTGCCAGCAGTTCTAACCCCTCGGGGAGGGCCAAAAACATTCAGTACTTC.

The gene calls are TRBV4-1 and TRBJ2-1; D not certain. Germline CDR1 reads MGHRA; CDR2 reads YSYEKL. V was cut by 1 base and J by 0 bases, with 10 bases left in between. The CDR3 has 16 amino acids. The CDR3 bases are TGCGCCAGCAGCCAAGGACGGGTCCTCTCCTACAATGAGCAGTTCTTC. It is translated as CASSQGRVLSYNEQFF.

This chain joins TRBV6-5 and TRBJ2-5; D possibly corresponds to TRBD2 (6 bases). This CDR3 contains 14 residues. The germline V gene has CDR1 MNHEY and CDR2 SVGAGI. Trimming cost V 8 bases and J 7 bases, with 20 bases left between them. CDR3 in amino acids: CASGGMEGGRTQYF. The DNA for the CDR3 is TGTGCCAGCGGGGGGATGGAAGGAGGACGGACCCAGTACTTC.

The rearrangement links TRBV5-6 to TRBJ1-6; TRBD1 matches 8 bases. Germline trimming cut 3 bases from V and 4 bases from J; bases unmatched to any gene: 0. Germline CDR1 SGHDT, CDR2 YYEEEE. The CDR3 spans 14 residues. The CDR3 protein is CASSWDRYNSPLHF. The CDR3, as DNA: TGTGCCAGCAGCTGGGACAGGTATAATTCACCCCTCCACTTT.

The rearrangement joins TRBV9 to TRBJ1-2; D unresolved. This CDR3 contains 15 residues. Trimming took 4 bases from V and 1 from J, leaving 14 bases between them. Germline assignment: CDR1 SGDLS and CDR2 YYNGEE. CDR3 bases: TGTGCCAGCAGCACCTCCGGACCGTTTAACTATGGCTACACCTTC. Protein sequence: CASSTSGPFNYGYTF.

This clone was seen a single time. DNA for the CDR3: TGTGCCAGCAGTGCCTATGACAGTAGGGGTTTCTATGGCTACACCTTC. Its translation is CASSAYDSRGFYGYTF. The J gene is TRBJ1-2, the V gene TRBV2; D may be TRBD1 (5 bases). Trimming took off 4 bases at V and 4 bases at J, with 19 bases between the two ends. The CDR3 is made up of 16 amino acids. Germline CDR1 reads SNHLY; CDR2 reads FYNNEI.

The genes are TRBV7-9 and TRBJ2-7, with TRBD2 matching 9 bases. V shed 1 base and J 9 bases; nucleotides not matched to a gene: 10. The CDR3 is 15 amino acids. Looked up from germline, CDR1 is SEHNR and CDR2 is FQNEAQ (reference sequence). The CDR3 sequence: CASSLETGTSTRQYF. Here the CDR3 DNA reads TGTGCCAGCAGCTTAGAAACCGGGACTAGCACGCGGCAGTACTTC.

This clone was observed a single time. The genes are TRBV20-1 and TRBJ2-1, with no clear D. Trimming pared 2 bases from V and 9 bases from J, leaving 5 bases between. Per the germline V gene, CDR1 is DFQATT and CDR2 is SNEGSKA (reference sequence). The CDR3 totals 10 residues. The CDR3: CSARLGEQFF. CDR3 nucleotide sequence: TGCAGTGCTAGACTCGGTGAGCAGTTCTTC.

J is TRBJ1-5 and V is TRBV6-1; weak D call: TRBD1 (5 bases). In germline, CDR1 is MNHNS, CDR2 SASEGT. The CDR3 is 14 residues long. Trimming cost V 7 bases and J 6 bases, with 16 bases left between them. CDR3 bases: TGTGCCAGCACACCGGGGGGGGAGAGTCAGCCCCAGCATTTT. Translation gives CASTPGGESQPQHF.

The genes are TRBV5-5 and TRBJ1-2; possible D gene TRBD1, 5 bases. V lost 2 bases and J lost 7, with 12 bases in between. Germline values: CDR1 SGHKS, CDR2 YYEKEE (reference sequence). CDR3 size: 13 residues. CDR3 nucleotides: TGTGCCAGCAGCTTTGAGGGGTGGAGTGGCTACACCTTC. Translating gives CASSFEGWSGYTF.

The genes are TRBV29-1 and TRBJ2-3, with D maybe TRBD2 (5 bases). The CDR3 spans 15 residues. Between the trimmed V and J ends, which lost 6 bases and 0 bases, there was a span of 16 bases. CDR1 is SQVTM and CDR2 is ANQGSEA in the germline V gene. CDR3 loop: CSVSEGIGSTDTQYF. The CDR3 nucleotides are TGCAGCGTCTCCGAGGGTATCGGCAGCACAGATACGCAGTATTTT.

Judged by abundance, this clone is medium-sized (0.01 to 0.1%). The V gene is TRBV12-5, the J gene TRBJ1-2, with 8 positions matching TRBD1. This CDR3 has 13 residues. V shed 3 bases and J 7 bases; nucleotides not matched to a gene: 4. Germline V gene data show CDR1 as LGHNT and CDR2 as FRNRAP. CDR3 coding DNA: TGTGCTAGTGGTTTCGGACAGGGAGGTGGCTACACCTTC. This translates into CASGFGQGGGYTF.

CDR3 sequence: CASSQWTGDNQPQHF. CDR3 sequence (DNA): TGTGCCAGCAGCCAATGGACCGGGGACAATCAGCCCCAGCATTTT. The chain recombines TRBV3-1 (or the pseudogene TRBV3-2) with TRBJ1-5, with no clear D. The V and J ends lost 2 bases and 3 bases respectively, with 11 bases between them. Germline V gene data show CDR1 as LGHDT and CDR2 as YNNKEL (reference sequence). CDR3 length: 15 amino acids.

V is TRBV11-1 and J is TRBJ2-1; possible D gene TRBD1, 6 bases. Trimming left V 7 bases short and J 0 bases short, with 16 bases between. Germline lookup yields CDR1 SGHAT and CDR2 FQDESV (reference sequence). The CDR3 sequence is 16 residues long. The CDR3 DNA is TGTGCCAGCATCCAGACTGGGACAAGCTCCTACAATGAGCAGTTCTTC. Protein: CASIQTGTSSYNEQFF. Full variable domain (outside the CDR3, taken from reference TRBV11-1 and TRBJ2-1): EAEVAQSPRYKITEKSQAVAFWCDPISGHATLYWYRQILGQGPELLVQFQDESVVDDSQLPKDRFSAERLKGVDSTLKIQPAELGDSAMYLCASIQTGTSSYNEQFFGPGTRLTVL.

The table lists this clone with a few counts. The chain uses TRBV3-1 (or the pseudogene TRBV3-2) and TRBJ2-3; 12 nucleotides match TRBD2. Germline V gene lookup returns CDR1 LGHDT and CDR2 YNNKEL (reference sequence). The CDR3 spans 15 residues. J gave up 5 bases and V 3 bases, and 3 bases lay outside the gene matches. The CDR3 region has the DNA TGTGCCAGCAGCCATGAACTAGCGGGGGGAGATACGCAGTATTTT. Encoded protein: CASSHELAGGDTQYF.

V and J are TRBV15 and TRBJ1-3; the match to TRBD1 covers 7 bases. V lost 3 bases, J lost 8 bases, and 10 bases stayed unmatched. Germline V gives CDR1 LNHNV, CDR2 YYDKDF (reference sequence). The CDR3 runs 15 residues. The CDR3 sequence: CATSSVDRASDTIYF. The CDR3 DNA follows: TGTGCCACCAGCAGTGTAGACAGGGCCTCTGACACCATATATTTT.

V usage is TRBV5-6 and J usage is TRBJ2-7, with 7 positions matching TRBD1. The ends lost 4 bases at V and 2 bases at J; junction bases unmatched: 3. CDR1 is SGHDT and CDR2 is YYEEEE in the germline V gene. The CDR3 totals 13 residues. In DNA form, the CDR3 reads TGTGCCAGCAGCGAGGGACAGCCCTACGAGCAGTACTTC. Translated: CASSEGQPYEQYF.

The chain combines TRBV5-1 with TRBJ2-7; tentative D call: TRBD1 (5 bases). The CDR3 spans 17 residues. V was pared by 0 bases and J by 3 bases, with 19 bases between. Per germline, CDR1 SGHRS and CDR2 YFSETQ. Here the CDR3 reads CASSLGSNLKGVYEQYF. The CDR3, as DNA: TGCGCCAGCAGCTTGGGGTCTAATTTAAAAGGGGTCTACGAGCAGTACTTC.

V is TRBV5-1 and J is TRBJ2-7; D is perhaps TRBD1 (6 bases). This CDR3 spans 12 amino acids. V was cut by 4 bases and J by 3 bases, with 8 bases left in between. CDR1 is SGHRS, CDR2 YFSETQ, per germline. The CDR3, as DNA: TGCGCCAGCAGCACACAGGGCTACGAGCAGTACTTC. Protein: CASSTQGYEQYF.

This chain connects TRBV5-4 to TRBJ2-2; 10 positions agree with TRBD2. Germline CDR1 reads SGHNT; CDR2 reads YYREEE (reference sequence). This CDR3 is 16 amino acids long. The junction had 9 bases not matched to a gene; V was cut back by 6 bases and J by 4 bases. The CDR3 loop reads CASNLASGSFTGELFF. In DNA form, the CDR3 reads TGTGCCAGCAACCTCGCTAGCGGGAGTTTCACCGGGGAGCTGTTTTTT.